This is a list of T cell receptor beta chains from one sample in a study of blood T cells in healthy people across ages. One entry per CDR3 protein results from TCRdb running MiXCR on the 5' RACE reads. Altogether about 1.6 million distinct CDR3 sequences are present, around 36% being singletons, with the ten largest covering about 11%. The sequenced sample was blood. The receptors originated from a woman aged 25 to 39 in good health. Both conserved end residues are part of each CDR3. The D gene is left open where the match is weak. The size entry is marked missing in some rows and otherwise reads once, few, many or a size class.

CSASDPDEQFF	TGCAGTGCTAGTGATCCAGATGAGCAGTTCTTC	11	TRBJ2-1	NA	TRBV20-1	NA
CASSQRGAGGYTF	TGTGCCAGCAGCCAGCGGGGGGCCGGGGGCTACACCTTC	13	TRBJ1-2	few	TRBV3-1	NA
CASSQGLETVKSYEQYF	TGCGCCAGCAGTCAAGGGCTGGAAACCGTAAAGTCCTACGAGCAGTACTTC	17	TRBJ2-7	few	TRBV5-1	NA
CASRSLAGASGEQFF	TGTGCCAGCAGGTCGCTAGCGGGAGCTTCTGGTGAGCAGTTCTTC	15	TRBJ2-1	NA	TRBV6-2/TRBV6-3	TRBD2
CASSSRISEGYNEQFF	TGTGCCAGCAGTTCAAGGATTAGCGAGGGATACAATGAGCAGTTCTTC	16	TRBJ2-1	NA	TRBV28	NA
CAISDSDRSSPLHF	TGTGCCATCAGTGACTCGGACAGATCATCACCCCTCCACTTT	14	TRBJ1-6	few	TRBV10-3	NA
CSASPGQNSYEQYF	TGCAGTGCTAGTCCGGGACAAAATTCCTACGAGCAGTACTTC	14	TRBJ2-7	NA	TRBV20-1	NA
CASSIGYSTDTQYF	TGTGCCAGTAGTATAGGTTACAGCACAGATACGCAGTATTTT	14	TRBJ2-3	NA	TRBV19	NA
CASSVGGVANNEQFF	TGTGCCAGCAGCGTAGGGGGGGTGGCGAACAATGAGCAGTTCTTC	15	TRBJ2-1	NA	TRBV9	NA
CASSEAGGVFQQYF	TGTGCCAGCAGTGAAGCGGGTGGGGTATTCCAGCAGTACTTC	14	TRBJ2-7	NA	TRBV2	NA
CAISEGGGNQPQHF	TGTGCCATCAGTGAAGGGGGCGGCAATCAGCCCCAGCATTTT	14	TRBJ1-5	few	TRBV10-3	TRBD1
CASSPTQREPYEQYF	TGTGCCAGCAGTCCAACCCAGCGCGAACCCTACGAGCAGTACTTC	15	TRBJ2-7	NA	TRBV27	NA
CAGSQDRGFEQFF	TGTGCCGGCAGCCAAGACAGGGGTTTTGAGCAGTTCTTC	13	TRBJ2-1	NA	TRBV4-2	TRBD1
CSAPGSSGYGYTF	TGCAGTGCTCCCGGCAGCTCGGGGTATGGCTACACCTTC	13	TRBJ1-2	few	TRBV20-1	NA
CASSLERRHNEQFF	TGTGCCAGCAGCTTAGAGCGCAGACACAATGAGCAGTTCTTC	14	TRBJ2-1	NA	TRBV11-2	NA
CASRGAGNTIYF	TGTGCCAGCCGTGGGGCTGGAAACACCATATATTTT	12	TRBJ1-3	NA	TRBV7-3	NA
CASSPLPKNIQYF	TGTGCCAGCAGTCCACTCCCCAAAAACATTCAGTACTTC	13	TRBJ2-4	NA	TRBV6-1	NA
CAWSRAGVTDTQYF	TGTGCCTGGAGCAGAGCGGGTGTCACAGATACGCAGTATTTT	14	TRBJ2-3	NA	TRBV30	NA
CASSRNAGVGMGTDTQYF	TGTGCCAGCAGCCGAAACGCGGGAGTGGGTATGGGCACAGATACGCAGTATTTT	18	TRBJ2-3	few	TRBV11-1	TRBD2
CASSYREPPYEQYF	TGTGCCAGCAGTTACCGGGAGCCCCCCTACGAGCAGTACTTC	14	TRBJ2-7	few	TRBV6-2/TRBV6-3	NA
CASSPLGQVTDTQYF	TGTGCCAGCTCACCACTGGGTCAGGTCACAGATACGCAGTATTTT	15	TRBJ2-3	NA	TRBV18	NA
CASSLTDRGGYGYTF	TGTGCCAGCAGCCTGACGGACAGGGGTGGATATGGCTACACCTTC	15	TRBJ1-2	NA	TRBV28	TRBD1
CASSAPTPGTQYF	TGTGCCAGCAGCGCCCCTACTCCGGGTACGCAGTATTTT	13	TRBJ2-3	NA	TRBV9	NA
CAGSLGRDTQYF	TGTGCCGGCAGCTTAGGTCGGGATACGCAGTATTTT	12	TRBJ2-3	NA	TRBV13	NA
CASSLLPGLAGGDEQYF	TGTGCCAGCAGCCTTCTACCGGGACTAGCGGGAGGTGACGAGCAGTACTTC	17	TRBJ2-7	NA	TRBV7-2	TRBD2
CASSLWAGNEQFF	TGTGCCAGCAGTTTATGGGCCGGCAATGAGCAGTTCTTC	13	TRBJ2-1	NA	TRBV28	NA
CPSSLMVSQPQHF	TGTCCCAGCAGTTTGATGGTCTCGCAGCCCCAGCATTTT	13	TRBJ1-5	NA	TRBV12-3/TRBV12-4	NA
CASSQELGAEGQPQHF	TGTGCCAGTAGCCAAGAACTTGGGGCAGAGGGTCAGCCCCAGCATTTT	16	TRBJ1-5	NA	TRBV11-3	NA
CSASEGIYGYTF	TGCAGTGCGAGCGAGGGGATCTATGGCTACACCTTC	12	TRBJ1-2	NA	TRBV20-1	NA
CASSTGPANEQFF	TGTGCCAGCAGCACCGGACCTGCCAATGAGCAGTTCTTC	13	TRBJ2-1	NA	TRBV9	NA
CASSLTGSPVTDTQYF	TGCGCCAGCAGCTTGACAGGGAGCCCCGTCACAGATACGCAGTATTTT	16	TRBJ2-3	NA	TRBV5-1	NA
CASSDRTGHYEQYF	TGTGCCAGCAGCGACCGGACGGGACACTACGAGCAGTACTTC	14	TRBJ2-7	NA	TRBV7-6	NA
CASSSSGTATYEQYF	TGTGCCAGCAGCTCTTCCGGGACAGCAACCTACGAGCAGTACTTC	15	TRBJ2-7	few	TRBV28	TRBD1
CSVPGQGAGYTF	TGCAGCGTCCCGGGACAGGGGGCTGGCTACACCTTC	12	TRBJ1-2	NA	TRBV29-1	TRBD1
CASSLAGLVTYEQYF	TGTGCCAGCAGCTTAGCCGGCTTAGTAACCTACGAGCAGTACTTC	15	TRBJ2-7	NA	TRBV27	NA
CASSRTSGRVQETQFF	TGTGCCAGCAGTCGGACTAGCGGGAGAGTACAAGAGACCCAGTTCTTC	16	TRBJ2-1	NA	TRBV6-2/TRBV6-3	TRBD2
CASSLVSSLDAQYF	TGTGCCAGCAGTTTAGTAAGCAGTCTTGACGCGCAGTACTTC	14	TRBJ2-7	few	TRBV12-3/TRBV12-4	NA
CASSLAYKGKNTGELFF	TGTGCCAGCAGCTTGGCCTACAAAGGGAAGAACACCGGGGAGCTGTTTTTT	17	TRBJ2-2	NA	TRBV11-2	NA
CASSQPWRPNTEAFF	TGTGCCAGCAGCCAACCCTGGAGACCGAACACTGAAGCTTTCTTT	15	TRBJ1-1	NA	TRBV3-1	NA
CTSSSIAGPLNEQFF	TGTACCAGCAGCTCCATAGCGGGACCCCTCAATGAGCAGTTCTTC	15	TRBJ2-1	NA	TRBV9	TRBD2
CSVPPEGDTQYF	TGCAGCGTCCCCCCCGAAGGGGATACGCAGTATTTT	12	TRBJ2-3	many	TRBV29-1	NA
CASSQDPQGGWEETQYF	TGCGCCAGCAGCCAAGATCCTCAGGGAGGGTGGGAAGAGACCCAGTACTTC	17	TRBJ2-5	NA	TRBV4-1	TRBD2
CATGVTGKDNEQFF	TGTGCCACAGGGGTCACGGGAAAGGACAATGAGCAGTTCTTC	14	TRBJ2-1	NA	TRBV7-3	NA
CASSPPLTSGITDTQYF	TGCGCCAGCAGCCCGCCCTTGACTAGCGGGATAACAGATACGCAGTATTTT	17	TRBJ2-3	few	TRBV5-1	TRBD2
CSVITSGSYEQYF	TGCAGCGTTATCACTAGCGGCTCCTACGAGCAGTACTTC	13	TRBJ2-7	many	TRBV29-1	TRBD2
CASGRGGLSNEQFF	TGTGCCAGCGGACGGGGGGGCCTCTCCAATGAGCAGTTCTTC	14	TRBJ2-1	NA	TRBV6-6	TRBD2
CGVDGPYEQYF	TGCGGCGTTGATGGGCCCTACGAGCAGTACTTC	11	TRBJ2-7	NA	TRBV29-1	NA
CASSFSLVSYNEQFF	TGTGCCAGCAGTTTTAGTCTAGTCTCCTACAATGAGCAGTTCTTC	15	TRBJ2-1	few	TRBV28	NA
CASSYSGEGRYF	TGTGCCAGCAGTTACTCAGGGGAGGGTCGGTATTTT	12	TRBJ2-3	NA	TRBV6-6	TRBD2
CASSLPSRDYGYTF	TGTGCCAGCAGCTTACCATCCAGGGACTATGGCTACACCTTC	14	TRBJ1-2	NA	TRBV5-6	NA
CSAAGLGITATDTQYF	TGCAGCGCCGCCGGGCTCGGGATTACGGCCACAGATACGCAGTATTTT	16	TRBJ2-3	NA	TRBV29-1	NA
CASSDTSMRETQYF	TGCGCCAGCAGCGATACTAGCATGCGAGAGACCCAGTACTTC	14	TRBJ2-5	few	TRBV5-1	NA
CASSLVEPGRVMNTEAFF	TGTGCCAGCAGCTTGGTGGAACCCGGGCGAGTCATGAACACTGAAGCTTTCTTT	18	TRBJ1-1	NA	TRBV5-5	NA
CASSFYRGRDEQYF	TGTGCCAGCAGTTTCTACAGGGGGCGAGACGAGCAGTACTTC	14	TRBJ2-7	NA	TRBV28	TRBD1
CASSLQANNEQFF	TGTGCCAGCAGCTTACAGGCTAACAATGAGCAGTTCTTC	13	TRBJ2-1	NA	TRBV7-9	NA
CSARGVDSRQFF	TGCAGTGCTAGGGGGGTAGATAGTCGGCAGTTCTTC	12	TRBJ2-1	NA	TRBV20-1	NA
CASSLTDGYNEQFF	TGTGCCAGCAGCTTAACGGACGGCTACAATGAGCAGTTCTTC	14	TRBJ2-1	NA	TRBV7-9	NA